These 26 T cell receptor beta chains originate from one sample sequenced in a study of T cell clonality in common variable immunodeficiency (dated by TCRdb to 2015 to 2017). Libraries were built with the immunoSEQ multiplex PCR assay. The source is immuneACCESS, and TCRdb retained only in-frame sequences with V and J called. Part of the clones is not carried over; for the studies checked, unresolved V genes explain less than half of this, and the remainder is unexplained. The table gives tens of thousands of clones for this sample, with none occurring only once. 2.5% to 3% of the sample rests with the top ten. Sequenced material: peripheral blood mononuclear cells. These TCRs come from a person aged 18 to 75 in good health.

The table lists this clone with many counts. The read ends 3 residues before the CDR3 terminus; that terminus is restored from the germline J gene. The chain uses TRBV4-1 and TRBJ2-3, with TRBD2 identical over 9 bases. V shed 3 bases, J shed 0 bases, and the junction held 7 bases outside the gene matches. The CDR3 has 17 amino acids. The germline V gene encodes CDR1 MGHRA and CDR2 YSYEKL. CDR3 amino acids: CASSQDATSGSTDTQYF. The CDR3 DNA, read in part, is TGCGCCAGCAGCCAGGACGCTACTAGCGGGAGCACAGATACG.

This clone was detected many times. The DNA ends 3 residues before the CDR3 does, and the rest of the CDR3 is filled in from the germline J gene. The chain links TRBV14 to TRBJ2-3; D not certain. CDR1 SGHDN and CDR2 FVKESK come from the germline V gene. This CDR3 comprises 14 residues. V lost 4 bases and J lost 4, with 12 bases in between. The part of the CDR3 DNA that was read is TGTGCCAGCAGCCGCCCCAGAGAGGCAGATACG. The encoded protein is CASSRPREADT. From start to end, the CDR3 is CASSRPREADTQYF. The whole variable domain, filled in from reference TRBV14 and TRBJ2-3, reads EAGVTQFPSHSVIEKGQTVTLRCDPISGHDNLYWYRRVMGKEIKFLLHFVKESKQDESGMPNNRFLAERTGGTYSTLKVQPAELEDSGVYFCASSRPREADTQYFGPGTRLTVL.

Many counts were recorded for this clone. The CDR3 goes on 3 residues after the read ends, and that part is filled in from the germline J gene. J is TRBJ2-1 and V is TRBV5-4; D might be TRBD2 (7 bases). Trimming took 2 bases from V and 7 from J, leaving 13 bases between them. CDR1 is SGHNT, CDR2 YYREEE, per germline (reference sequence). CDR3 length equals 14 residues. The CDR3 sequence: CASSLGGGPNEQFF. The sequenced part of the CDR3 DNA is TGTGCCAGCAGCTTAGGGGGAGGGCCTAATGAG. Full variable domain (rest looked up from reference TRBV5-4 and TRBJ2-1): ETGVTQSPTHLIKTRGQQVTLRCSSQSGHNTVSWYQQALGQGPQFIFQYYREEENGRGNFPPRFSGLQFPNYSSELNVNALELDDSALYLCASSLGGGPNEQFFGPGTRLTVL.

In its sample, this clone was seen many times. The DNA read from the CDR3 is TGTGCCTTCTTAGCGGGAGCAAACTACGAG. Protein: CAFLAGANYE. The entire CDR3 sequence reads CAFLAGANYEQYF. The gene calls are TRBV30 and TRBJ2-7, with 9 bases aligning to TRBD2. The read gets to within 3 residues of the CDR3 end, and the germline J gene fills in the rest. Germline CDR1 and CDR2: GTSNPN and SVGIG (reference sequence). The CDR3 runs to 13 residues. Trimming at V came to 7 bases and at J to 3 bases, leaving 7 bases not matched to a gene.

This clone was detected only a few times. Read coverage stops 3 residues before the CDR3 terminus; the germline J gene supplies the remainder. The chain employs TRBV25-1 and TRBJ1-4, with D unclear. Germline assignment: CDR1 MGHDK and CDR2 SYGVNS. The CDR3 contains 14 residues. Trimming pared 5 bases from V and 1 base from J, leaving 8 bases between. The sequenced CDR3 bases are TGTGCCAGCAGTCTTGGGCTAACTAATGAAAAA. Its protein product is CASSLGLTNEK. The entire CDR3 protein reads CASSLGLTNEKLFF.

In its sample, this clone was seen many times. The read falls 3 residues short of the CDR3 end, and the missing part is taken from the germline J gene. The chain has TRBV7-9 and TRBJ2-2, with D possibly TRBD1 on 5 matching bases. V shed 5 bases and J shed 7 bases, with 14 bases lying between them. Germline CDR1 reads SEHNR; CDR2 reads FQNEAQ (reference sequence). The CDR3 contains 14 residues. The sequenced part of the CDR3 DNA is TGTGCCAGCAGCATGTCCCAGGGTCGCGGGGAG. It translates to CASSMSQGRGE. The whole CDR3 region reads CASSMSQGRGELFF.

This clone has a count of ten or more. The read comes to an end 3 residues before the CDR3 does, leaving the germline J gene to fill in the end. This chain uses TRBV7-6 with TRBJ2-5; TRBD1 agrees at 11 bases. V lost 4 bases and J lost 2; bases outside the gene matches: 6. The CDR3 consists of 16 residues. The germline V gene has CDR1 SGHVS and CDR2 FNYEAQ. The CDR3 is CASSYRTGGLQETQYF. CDR3 bases read: TGTGCCAGCAGCTACCGGACAGGGGGCTTACAAGAGACC.

In its sample, this clone was seen many times. The sequenced fragment ends 3 residues before the CDR3 boundary, so the rest is inferred from the germline J gene. This rearrangement joins TRBV10-3 to TRBJ2-7, with a weak D call TRBD1 (6 bases). This CDR3 spans 15 amino acids. V was cut by 2 bases and J by 2 bases, with 13 bases left in between. From germline, CDR1 is ENHRY and CDR2 SYGVKD. The CDR3 sequence is CAISEDRSGTYEQYF. The covered CDR3 bases are TGTGCCATCAGTGAGGACAGGTCGGGTACCTACGAG.

This clone has a count of ten or more. The CDR3 end is not reached by the read, which stops 3 residues before it; the germline J gene fills it in. This sequence joins TRBV7-9 and TRBJ1-1, with 10 bases fitting TRBD1. Germline CDR1 SEHNR, CDR2 FQNEAQ (reference sequence). CDR3 length: 15 residues. Losses at the gene ends were 3 bases for V and 5 bases for J; bases not matched to a gene: 6. The CDR3 reads CASSLDRGSKTEAFF. The covered CDR3 bases are TGTGCCAGCAGCTTGGACAGGGGGAGCAAGACTGAA.

This clone was seen repeatedly, ten times or more. The read halts 3 residues ahead of the CDR3 end, with the missing end drawn from the germline J gene. This rearrangement joins TRBV18 to TRBJ1-1; 9 positions match TRBD1. Trimming cost V 5 bases and J 6 bases; bases outside gene matches: 4. This CDR3 contains 13 residues. Per the germline V gene, CDR1 is KGHSH and CDR2 is LQKENI. The CDR3 sequence is CASSRDRDAEAFF. Incomplete CDR3 DNA: TGTGCCAGCTCAAGGGACAGGGACGCTGAA.

There are many counts of this clone. The CDR3 end lies 3 residues beyond the end of the read and is filled in from the germline J gene. The rearrangement joins TRBV20-1 to TRBJ1-5; the match to TRBD1 covers 7 bases. Germline CDR1 DFQATT, CDR2 SNEGSKA (reference sequence). V gave up 6 bases and J gave up 7 bases; unmatched junction bases: 12. CDR3 size: 14 residues. Partial CDR3 DNA: TGCAGTGCCATAAAGACGGCAGGGGGGCAGCCC. Translated, it gives CSAIKTAGGQP. The complete CDR3 protein is CSAIKTAGGQPQHF.

This clone was recorded at least ten times. With the read ending 3 residues before the CDR3 end, the germline J gene is used to fill in that end. The rearrangement uses TRBV7-9 and TRBJ1-2; the D gene is possibly TRBD1 (5 bases). The germline CDR1 and CDR2 sequences are SEHNR and FQNEAQ (reference sequence). There are 15 residues in the CDR3. V lost 4 bases, J lost 2 bases, and 14 bases lay in between. The CDR3 DNA, read in part, is TGTGCCAGCAGCTCCCAGGGTGTTAGAAACTATGGC. Amino acids: CASSSQGVRNYG. The full CDR3 sequence reads CASSSQGVRNYGYTF. The whole variable domain, remainder taken from reference TRBV7-9 and TRBJ1-2, is DTGVSQNPRHKITKRGQNVTFRCDPISEHNRLYWYRQTLGQGPEFLTYFQNEAQLEKSRLLSDRFSAERPKGSFSTLEIQRTEQGDSAMYLCASSSQGVRNYGYTFGSGTRLTVV.

The table lists this clone with many counts. Partial CDR3 DNA: TGTGCCAGCAGTTACTCGTCGGGACTAGCGTACAATGAG. Protein product: CASSYSSGLAYNE. The entire CDR3 protein is CASSYSSGLAYNEQFF. V gene TRBV6-2 or TRBV6-3 combines with J gene TRBJ2-1, with 10 bases lining up with TRBD2. The CDR3 end falls 3 residues outside the read, so it is completed with the germline J gene. The CDR3 covers 16 residues. Germline CDR1 and CDR2: MNHEY and SVGEGT. J gave up 4 bases and V 0 bases, and 3 bases lay outside the gene matches.

This clone was counted at least ten times. The missing CDR3 end, 3 residues past where the read stops, is filled in from the germline J gene. This chain uses TRBV14 with TRBJ2-1, with D unclear. V lost 9 bases to trimming and J lost 0 bases, with 15 bases between them. The CDR3 is 15 residues long. The germline V gene has CDR1 SGHDN and CDR2 FVKESK. The CDR3 bases that were read are TGTGCCAGTACCCTACTCGGTTACTCCTACAATGAG. This sequence encodes CASTLLGYSYNE. From start to end, the CDR3 is CASTLLGYSYNEQFF. The full variable domain, rest sourced from reference TRBV14 and TRBJ2-1, is EAGVTQFPSHSVIEKGQTVTLRCDPISGHDNLYWYRRVMGKEIKFLLHFVKESKQDESGMPNNRFLAERTGGTYSTLKVQPAELEDSGVYFCASTLLGYSYNEQFFGPGTRLTVL.

This clone was detected ten times or more. The DNA ends 3 residues before the CDR3 does, and the rest of the CDR3 is filled in from the germline J gene. V gene TRBV19 combines with J gene TRBJ1-2; 7 bases line up with TRBD1. Germline assignment: CDR1 LNHDA and CDR2 SQIVND (reference sequence). V was pared by 5 bases and J by 3 bases, with 12 bases of the junction left unmatched. The length of the CDR3 is 16 residues. The CDR3: CASSPSQGVWDYGYTF. CDR3 DNA (partial): TGTGCCAGTAGTCCCTCGCAGGGGGTCTGGGACTATGGC.

This clone showed up many times. The read falls 3 residues short of the CDR3 end, and the missing part is taken from the germline J gene. This chain connects TRBV5-1 to TRBJ2-1, with D tentatively TRBD1 (6 bases). In germline, CDR1 is SGHRS, CDR2 YFSETQ. CDR3 length equals 18 residues. V lost 0 bases and J 5 bases, leaving 21 bases between the germline ends. Incomplete CDR3 DNA: TGCGCCAGCAGCTTGGTATCGTTACAGGGAACTTGGAACAATGAG. Amino acid sequence: CASSLVSLQGTWNNE. From start to end, the CDR3 is CASSLVSLQGTWNNEQFF.

This clone was picked up many times. Sequencing ends 3 residues short of the CDR3 end; the germline J gene provides the rest. The chain recombines TRBV19 with TRBJ1-2; D is perhaps TRBD1 (6 bases). The germline CDR1 and CDR2 sequences are LNHDA and SQIVND (reference sequence). There are 13 residues in the CDR3. V was cut by 9 bases and J by 0 bases, with 11 bases left in between. The chain's CDR3 is CASRRTANYGYTF. The DNA read from the CDR3 is TGTGCCAGCCGCCGGACAGCTAACTATGGC.

This clone has just a few counts. Read sequence stops 3 residues before the CDR3 end, and the germline J gene provides the missing end. The gene calls are TRBV7-2 and TRBJ2-2; tentatively, D is TRBD2 (6 bases). The CDR3 consists of 15 residues. Trimming took 1 base from V and 5 from J, leaving 11 bases between them. Germline V lookup: CDR1 SGHTA, CDR2 FQGNSA. The covered CDR3 bases are TGTGCCAGCAGCTTAGTTAAGGGACTTACCGGGGAG. Protein: CASSLVKGLTGE. Given in full, the CDR3 is CASSLVKGLTGELFF.

Worth noting for this clone: The read terminates 3 residues before the CDR3 end, so the remaining end is supplied by the germline J gene. The V gene is TRBV19, the J gene TRBJ2-7; no firm D call. The V gene lost 3 bases and the J gene lost 0 bases, with 12 bases spanning the gap. The CDR3 totals 15 residues. Germline V gene sequence: CDR1 LNHDA, CDR2 SQIVND (reference sequence). The CDR3 protein is CASSIFSEDSYEQYF. The part of the CDR3 DNA that was read is TGTGCCAGTAGTATCTTCAGCGAGGACTCCTACGAG. The variable domain in full, with the rest retrieved from reference TRBV19 and TRBJ2-7, is DGGITQSPKYLFRKEGQNVTLSCEQNLNHDAMYWYRQDPGQGLRLIYYSQIVNDFQKGDIAEGYSVSREKKESFPLTVTSAQKNPTAFYLCASSIFSEDSYEQYFGPGTRLTVT.

This clone has a count of ten or more. The read halts 3 residues ahead of the CDR3 end, with the missing end drawn from the germline J gene. The rearrangement uses TRBV18 and TRBJ1-1, with D perhaps TRBD1 (5 bases). Trimming stripped 6 bases from V and 3 bases from J, with 14 bases between. The germline V gene encodes CDR1 KGHSH and CDR2 LQKENI. There are 14 residues in the CDR3. The CDR3 reads CASSSSRGDTEAFF. The CDR3 bases that were read are TGTGCCAGCTCTTCATCACGGGGGGACACTGAA.

This clone showed up many times. The read ends 3 residues shy of where the CDR3 ends; the end is completed using the germline J gene. This chain joins TRBV2 and TRBJ1-1, with D tentatively TRBD1 (5 bases). Germline CDR1 is SNHLY and CDR2 is FYNNEI. The CDR3 totals 14 residues. V lost 5 bases, J lost 0 bases, and 10 bases lay in between. CDR3 DNA (partial): TGTGCCAGCAGTATCAGGGTTATGAACACTGAA. Protein product: CASSIRVMNTE. The full CDR3 is CASSIRVMNTEAFF.

This clone was counted many times. The read gets to within 3 residues of the CDR3 end, and the germline J gene fills in the rest. The chain carries TRBV28 and TRBJ2-7; 7 nucleotides agree with TRBD2. CDR3 length equals 15 residues. The germline V gene has CDR1 MDHEN and CDR2 SYDVKM. V lost 2 bases, J lost 3 bases, and 7 bases stayed unmatched. CDR3 DNA, as far as it was read: TGTGCCAGCAGTTTACCTGGCGCTAGCGGCTACGAG. Residues: CASSLPGASGYE. The whole CDR3 is CASSLPGASGYEQYF.

The table lists this clone with many counts. The read terminates 3 residues ahead of where the CDR3 ends, so the germline J gene completes it. The J gene is TRBJ2-1, the V gene TRBV19; TRBD2 matches at 8 bases. This CDR3 region has 14 residues. Germline lookup yields CDR1 LNHDA and CDR2 SQIVND (reference sequence). V lost 8 bases, J lost 4 bases, and 7 bases stayed unmatched. Partial CDR3 DNA: TGTGCCAGTCACAGCGGGAGCTTATACAATGAG. As protein: CASHSGSLYNE. The whole CDR3 sequence reads CASHSGSLYNEQFF.

This clone was recorded many times. The CDR3 extends 3 residues past the end of the read, so its final part is completed from the germline J gene. The chain joins TRBV5-1 to TRBJ1-4; a possible D gene is TRBD1 (5 bases). V was cut by 5 bases and J by 1 base, with 9 bases left in between. CDR1 is SGHRS, CDR2 YFSETQ, per germline. CDR3 length: 14 residues. Here the CDR3 reads CASRSQGTNEKLFF. The CDR3 bases that were read are TGCGCCAGCAGATCGCAGGGAACTAATGAAAAA.

There are many counts of this clone. Read coverage stops 3 residues before the CDR3 terminus; the germline J gene supplies the remainder. V gene TRBV4-1 combines with J gene TRBJ2-1; TRBD2 agrees at 13 bases. The length of the CDR3 is 17 residues. With V trimmed by 2 bases and J by 9 bases, 10 bases remained unmatched. The germline V gene encodes CDR1 MGHRA and CDR2 YSYEKL. The covered CDR3 bases are TGCGCCAGCAGCCAACCCTGGACTAGCGGGAGTATCGGTGAG. This gives the protein CASSQPWTSGSIGE. The full CDR3 protein reads CASSQPWTSGSIGEQFF.

The table lists this clone with many counts. The sequenced part of the CDR3 DNA is TGTGCCAGCAGTGTGGACAGGGGAAGGTCCTACGAG. Amino acids: CASSVDRGRSYE. The entire CDR3 sequence reads CASSVDRGRSYEQYF. This chain uses TRBV6-1 with TRBJ2-7, with 9 nucleotides matching TRBD1. The read gets to within 3 residues of the CDR3 end, and the germline J gene fills in the rest. This CDR3 is built from 15 residues. CDR1 is MNHNS, CDR2 SASEGT, per germline. V lost 4 bases and J lost 1; bases outside the gene matches: 5.